The source of this TCR beta chain is a study of T cells in Graves' hyperthyroidism and ophthalmopathy. Study as a whole: Sampling of peripheral blood happened at initial diagnosis, prior to any treatment.

CDR1 and CDR2 from the germline V gene are DFQATT and SNEGSKA (reference sequence). The junction had 11 bases not matched to a gene; V was cut back by 4 bases and J by 6 bases. The CDR3 contains 15 residues. Broader study findings: Ophthalmopathy, as predicted by the model, came a median roughly 6.3 months after the prediction. Most expanded thyroid clonotypes above 0.001 recurred in blood.

TCR beta CDR3 region amplification was performed from RNA transcripts. The HTBI primer set was used in a first-round RT-PCR of the TCR CDR3. TCRdb re-called the multiplex PCR reads with MiXCR, one entry per CDR3 protein. This table holds about 300,000 distinct CDR3 sequences, approximately 18% found once. Exclusion followed for patients with uncontrolled infection, other autoimmune disease, pregnancy or lactation. In its sample, this clonotype was seen a few times. Its specificity is not known. Sequenced sample: blood. This sequence joins TRBV20-1 and TRBJ2-3; 9 bases line up with TRBD2. This sequence originates from a man in his fifties or sixties with Graves' ophthalmopathy. In nucleotides, the CDR3 is TGCAGTGCTACAAAATTAGCGGGAGTGTCCGATACGCAGTATTTT. Its protein is CSATKLAGVSDTQYF.